These 2 T cell receptor beta chains share one sample of origin, sequenced in a study of control samples from healthy donors and cancer patients. Only in-frame clones appear in the TCRdb table, and some are missing; sequencing was by immunoSEQ multiplex PCR. The sample lists around 130,000 clones; 70% to 90% were seen once. Source material: blood. All receptors derive from a man in his fifties in good health.

The V and J genes are TRBV7-2 and TRBJ2-3, with 8 bases matching TRBD1. The CDR3 loop spans 15 amino acids. The germline V gene has CDR1 SGHTA and CDR2 FQGNSA. Unmatched junction bases numbered 9, after V lost 4 bases and J lost 6 bases. The CDR3 here is CASSSTGVRGDTQYF. The CDR3 coding sequence is TGTGCCAGCAGCTCGACAGGGGTTCGAGGGGATACGCAGTATTTT. The whole variable domain, filled in from reference TRBV7-2 and TRBJ2-3, reads GAGVSQSPSNKVTEKGKDVELRCDPISGHTALYWYRQSLGQGLEFLIYFQGNSAPDKSGLPSDRFSAERTGGSVSTLTIQRTQQEDSAVYLCASSSTGVRGDTQYFGPGTRLTVL.

The chain links TRBV29-1 to TRBJ2-3; the D gene is possibly TRBD2 (5 bases). This CDR3 is built from 14 residues. Germline V gene data show CDR1 as SQVTM and CDR2 as ANQGSEA. V gave up 7 bases and J gave up 0 bases, with 14 bases separating them. CDR3 DNA sequence: TGCAGCGCCACGGGGAATCCTAGCACAGATACGCAGTATTTT. It specifies CSATGNPSTDTQYF.